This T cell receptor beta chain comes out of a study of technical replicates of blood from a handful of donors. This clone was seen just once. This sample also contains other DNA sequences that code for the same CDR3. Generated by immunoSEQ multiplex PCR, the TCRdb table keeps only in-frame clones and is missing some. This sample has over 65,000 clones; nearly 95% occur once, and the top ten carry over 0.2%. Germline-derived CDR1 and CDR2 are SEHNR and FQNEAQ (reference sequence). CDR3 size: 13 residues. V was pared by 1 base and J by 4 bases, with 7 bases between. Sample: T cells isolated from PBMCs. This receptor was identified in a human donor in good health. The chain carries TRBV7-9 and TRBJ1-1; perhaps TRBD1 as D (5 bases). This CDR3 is CASSLGQGTEAFF. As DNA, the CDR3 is TGTGCCAGCAGCTTAGGGCAGGGCACTGAAGCTTTCTTT.